This T cell receptor beta chain was observed in a study of blood T cell repertoires in COVID-19. Study-level background: COVID-19 samples, acute and convalescent, were from the United States, Italy and Spain. PBMCs, B-cell-depleted T cells, or T cells provided the cDNA or gDNA that made up the material.

The germline CDR1 and CDR2 sequences are GTSNPN and SVGIG (reference sequence). There are 14 residues in the CDR3. V shed 2 bases, J shed 5 bases, and the junction held 5 bases outside the gene matches. Authors' processing steps: Amplifying reference gene primers gave estimates of nucleated cell counts. TCRdb's copy holds only in-frame clones and misses some; the assay was immunoSEQ multiplex PCR. That table furnishes V, J and clone size, whereas the DNA furnished D and trimming. This sample carries just under 350,000 clones, approximately 89% of them seen once, and the ten largest clones take roughly 3.4%.

Sequenced input: peripheral blood. The chain couples TRBV30 to TRBJ2-3; TRBD1 matches 9 bases. This receptor was obtained from a woman aged 18 to 35 who had recovered from COVID-19. The CDR3 bases are TGTGCCTGGAGTCGGGGACAGGGAATAGATACGCAGTATTTT. Its protein is CAWSRGQGIDTQYF. The full variable domain, with the rest looked up from reference TRBV30 and TRBJ2-3, is SQTIHQWPATLVQPVGSPLSLECTVEGTSNPNLYWYRQAAGRGLQLLFYSVGIGQISSEVPQNLSASRPQDRQFILSSKKLLLSDSGFYLCAWSRGQGIDTQYFGPGTRLTVL.